These 15 T cell receptor beta chains share one sample of origin, sequenced in a study of T cell responses to AZD1222 COVID-19 vaccine. Assay: immunoSEQ multiplex PCR; the TCRdb copy retains only in-frame clones and omits some. The data contain approximately 140,000 clones, approximately 90% of them seen just once; the ten biggest clones take up about 9.4%. Sequencing used peripheral blood, obtained 28 days after the second AZD1222 dose. The receptors were sampled from an adult who received the AZD1222 COVID-19 vaccine.

The CDR3 coding sequence is TGTGCCAGCAGTGGACAGGAGAACACTGAAGCTTTCTTT. This encodes CASSGQENTEAFF. The chain joins TRBV2 to TRBJ1-1; tentatively, D is TRBD1 (6 bases). The V end was cut by 4 bases, the J end by 1 base, with 7 bases between. The germline gives CDR1 SNHLY, CDR2 FYNNEI. The CDR3 covers 13 residues.

The chain links TRBV19 to TRBJ2-5, with 9 bases aligning to TRBD1. The CDR3 length is 18 residues. Germline V gene sequence: CDR1 LNHDA, CDR2 SQIVND (reference sequence). Trimming cost V 7 bases and J 2 bases; bases outside gene matches: 17. CDR3 amino acids: CASTNPPSGTGSQETQYF. In nucleotides, the CDR3 is TGTGCCAGTACCAACCCCCCGAGCGGGACAGGGTCTCAAGAGACCCAGTACTTC.

The V call is TRBV30, the J call TRBJ1-5; D is unresolved. From germline, CDR1 is GTSNPN and CDR2 SVGIG (reference sequence). The CDR3 loop spans 13 amino acids. Trimming pared 1 base from V and 1 base from J, leaving 5 bases between. This CDR3 reads CAWSEQSNQPQHF. For the CDR3, the DNA is TGTGCCTGGAGTGAACAGAGCAATCAGCCCCAGCATTTT.

This chain links TRBV7-9 with TRBJ1-2; 8 bases map to TRBD1. The V and J ends lost 2 bases and 5 bases, in that order; junction bases with no gene match: 7. CDR1 SEHNR and CDR2 FQNEAQ come from the germline V gene (reference sequence). This CDR3 is built from 15 residues. The CDR3 protein is CASSLRAGGQYGYTF. For the CDR3, the DNA is TGTGCCAGCAGCTTAAGGGCAGGGGGCCAGTATGGCTACACCTTC.

The chain has TRBV18 and TRBJ1-2; TRBD1 agrees at 7 bases. The V and J ends lost 5 bases and 6 bases, in that order; junction bases with no gene match: 6. This CDR3 comprises 13 residues. CDR1 and CDR2 (germline): KGHSH, LQKENI. The CDR3 protein is CASSAPTGDGYTF. For the CDR3, the DNA is TGTGCCAGCTCAGCGCCTACAGGGGATGGCTACACCTTC.

The V and J genes are TRBV14 and TRBJ2-1; 9 bases align to TRBD2. This CDR3 region has 16 residues. V trimming: 4 bases; J trimming: 7 bases; junction bases outside the gene matches: 11. The germline V gene encodes CDR1 SGHDN and CDR2 FVKESK. The CDR3 reads CASSPPGLAVSNEQFF. CDR3 sequence (DNA): TGTGCCAGCAGCCCGCCGGGACTAGCTGTTTCAAATGAGCAGTTCTTC.

This chain uses TRBV4-1 with TRBJ2-3; D may correspond to TRBD1 or TRBD2 (5 bases each). Germline values: CDR1 MGHRA, CDR2 YSYEKL. V lost 4 bases and J lost 3, with 14 bases in between. This CDR3 contains 15 residues. The CDR3 loop reads CASSPEGRETDTQYF. The CDR3 DNA reads TGCGCCAGCAGCCCTGAGGGCAGGGAGACAGATACGCAGTATTTT.

This rearrangement joins TRBV5-1 to TRBJ2-1; D perhaps matches TRBD2 (6 bases). V was pared by 0 bases and J by 1 base, with 8 bases between. Germline V gene sequence: CDR1 SGHRS, CDR2 YFSETQ. The CDR3 has 15 residues. CDR3 amino acids: CASSLGAGSYNEQFF. CDR3 sequence (DNA): TGCGCCAGCAGCTTGGGGGCGGGGTCCTACAATGAGCAGTTCTTC.

The chain links TRBV5-6 to TRBJ1-1; D gene unclear. The V and J ends lost 0 bases and 2 bases respectively, with 2 bases between them. This CDR3 is built from 12 residues. CDR1 and CDR2 from the germline V gene are SGHDT and YYEEEE. CDR3 protein: CASSLVNTEAFF. CDR3 sequence (DNA): TGTGCCAGCAGCTTGGTAAACACTGAAGCTTTCTTT.

This sequence joins TRBV5-4 and TRBJ2-1, with D possibly being TRBD1 or TRBD2 (6 bases each). The V end lost 5 bases, the J end lost 10 bases, and 16 bases lay between the germline ends. Germline V CDR1 and CDR2: SGHNT, YYREEE (reference sequence). The CDR3 has 13 residues. CDR3 amino acids: CASRVDGGPEQFF. As DNA, the CDR3 is TGTGCCAGCAGGGTAGACGGGGGCCCGGAGCAGTTCTTC.

This sequence joins TRBV6-5 and TRBJ2-7; 9 nucleotides align to TRBD1. CDR3 length: 14 residues. Germline loops: CDR1 MNHEY, CDR2 SVGAGI. Trimming cost V 5 bases and J 3 bases; bases outside gene matches: 5. The CDR3 loop reads CASSQGQGSYEQYF. The DNA of the CDR3 is TGTGCCAGCAGTCAGGGACAGGGAAGCTACGAGCAGTACTTC.

This chain links TRBV2 with TRBJ1-5, with D possibly TRBD1 on 5 matching bases. CDR3 length: 14 amino acids. Germline-derived CDR1 and CDR2 are SNHLY and FYNNEI. The ends were cut back, 4 bases at V and 0 bases at J, with 7 bases in the middle. The CDR3 DNA follows: TGTGCCAGCAGTGGGGGGAATAGCAATCAGCCCCAGCATTTT. Amino acids: CASSGGNSNQPQHF.

The rearrangement uses TRBV5-1 and TRBJ2-3; 8 bases map to TRBD2. Germline V gene lookup returns CDR1 SGHRS and CDR2 YFSETQ. This CDR3 region has 16 residues. V lost 5 bases, J lost 3 bases, and 11 bases stayed unmatched. The CDR3 bases are TGCGCCAGCAGGCTGGATAGCGGGGCCGGGACAGATACGCAGTATTTT. This encodes CASRLDSGAGTDTQYF.

This chain links TRBV10-3 with TRBJ1-5; TRBD1 aligns across 7 bases. The CDR3 sequence is 15 residues long. Trimming removed 4 bases from V and 2 bases from J; junction bases left unmatched: 5. CDR1 and CDR2 (germline): ENHRY, SYGVKD. The DNA for the CDR3 is TGTGCCATCAGTGCAGGGGGGGGACGCAATCAGCCCCAGCATTTT. It translates to CAISAGGGRNQPQHF.

The chain has TRBV6-6 and TRBJ1-1; D remains ambiguous. Germline assignment: CDR1 MNHNY and CDR2 SVGAGI (reference sequence). Trimming pared 6 bases from V and 0 bases from J, leaving 14 bases between. The CDR3 is 15 amino acids. CDR3 coding DNA: TGTGCCAGCAGCCTTGCCGTTGAACTGAACACTGAAGCTTTCTTT. This codes for CASSLAVELNTEAFF.